Listed below are T cell receptor beta chains from one sample, sequenced in a study of sequential checkpoint blockade in melanoma. The protocol was immunoSEQ multiplex PCR, while the TCRdb copy is restricted to in-frame clones and leaves out a portion. The sample holds some 10,000 clones, over 60% seen once. The sample here was CD8+ T cells sorted from blood (inferred from file names), taken from a patient given nivolumab and ipilimumab in sequence. All receptors derive from a human donor with melanoma. Both conserved end residues are part of each CDR3. A D gene is named only where the DNA matches it firmly. Clone size is not always given. Where it is, it says once, few, many or a class for expanded clones.

clone size | J gene | D gene | V gene | CDR3 DNA | CDR3 protein
. | TRBJ1-1 | TRBD1 | TRBV28 | TGTGCCAGCAGTTTGGGGACCGACAGGGGTACTGAAGCTTTCTTT | CASSLGTDRGTEAFF
once | TRBJ2-1 | TRBD2 | TRBV14 | TGTGCCAGCAGCCCGGATTTTCTAGCGGGGGAGGCCTACAATGAGCAGTTCTTC | CASSPDFLAGEAYNEQFF
few | TRBJ1-2 | . | TRBV5-8 | TGCGCCAGCAGCCAAGATCGGGAGGGGAACTATGGCTACACCTTC | CASSQDREGNYGYTF
few | TRBJ2-6 | TRBD2 | TRBV27 | TGTGCCAGCAGCCCCGGACTAGCGGGATATAGCTCTGGGGCCAACGTCCTGACTTTC | CASSPGLAGYSSGANVLTF
. | TRBJ2-7 | TRBD1 | TRBV19 | TGTGCCAGTACCCCGACGATGCAGGGGGCCCACGAGCAGTACTTC | CASTPTMQGAHEQYF
. | TRBJ1-1 | . | TRBV28 | TGTGCCAGCAGTTTCCTTGGCAGGGAAAGTGAAGCTTTCTTT | CASSFLGRESEAFF
. | TRBJ1-1 | . | TRBV4-3 | TGCGCCAGCAGCGTCAGCCGTACAGGGTTCACTGAAGCTTTCTTT | CASSVSRTGFTEAFF
. | TRBJ1-5 | TRBD1 | TRBV28 | TGTGCCAGCCGGAGGGGGCGCGTGAATCAGCCCCAGCATTTT | CASRRGRVNQPQHF
. | TRBJ2-7 | . | TRBV27 | TGTGCCAGCAGTTTGGGGGGGGCTAGCGAGCAGTACTTC | CASSLGGASEQYF
. | TRBJ2-7 | TRBD2 | TRBV2 | TGTGCCAGCATTACGGGGGGCTACGAGCAGTACTTC | CASITGGYEQYF
. | TRBJ1-2 | TRBD1 | TRBV28 | TGTGCCAGCAGGTCCCCCACAACAGGGGGCGACGGCTACACCTTC | CASRSPTTGGDGYTF
. | TRBJ2-7 | . | TRBV5-6 | TGTGCCAGCAGCCTACAGGGCTACGAGCAGTACTTC | CASSLQGYEQYF
. | TRBJ1-5 | . | TRBV10-3 | TGTGCCATCAAGGTGGGCCCTAATCAGCCCCAGCATTTT | CAIKVGPNQPQHF
. | TRBJ2-7 | TRBD1 | TRBV9 | TGTGCCAGCACTCGGGGGACAGGGTCCTACGAGCAGTACTTC | CASTRGTGSYEQYF
. | TRBJ2-7 | TRBD1 | TRBV4-3 | TGCGCCAGCAGCCCAATTCTGACAGGGGGGCCCTACGAGCAGTACTTC | CASSPILTGGPYEQYF
. | TRBJ2-5 | TRBD2 | TRBV27 | TGTGCCAGCATACTAGCTAGCGGGGGCCAAGAGGCCCAGTACTTC | CASILASGGQEAQYF
once | TRBJ2-7 | . | TRBV4-1 | TGCGCCAGCAGCCAAACTAGGACTTCCGAAACCTACGAGCAGTACTTC | CASSQTRTSETYEQYF
. | TRBJ2-7 | TRBD2 | TRBV19 | TGTGCCAGTAGTATGGGTAGCGGGGGATACGAGCAGTACTTC | CASSMGSGGYEQYF
few | TRBJ2-7 | . | TRBV27 | TGTGCCAGCAGTCCTGGGGGCGGGAGTTACGAGCAGTACTTC | CASSPGGGSYEQYF
. | TRBJ1-3 | . | TRBV25-1 | TGTGCCAGCAGGGGGGGAGGCGTCGCATCAAACTCTGGAAACACCATATATTTT | CASRGGGVASNSGNTIYF
. | TRBJ1-2 | TRBD1 | TRBV28 | TGTGCCAGCAGTTTGGAGCTCGACAGGGCACTATATGGCTACACCTTC | CASSLELDRALYGYTF
. | TRBJ2-7 | TRBD1 | TRBV28 | TGTGCCAGCAGTGCGACAGGGTCCCCTCCGGGGGAGCAGTACTTC | CASSATGSPPGEQYF
few | TRBJ1-3 | . | TRBV6-4 | TGTGCCAGCAGTGACTCGAATCGCGAACCTTCTGGAAACACCATATATTTT | CASSDSNREPSGNTIYF
. | TRBJ1-3 | . | TRBV25-1 | TGTGCCAGCAGTGAATTGGGCAGCCCAAGAAACACCATATATTTT | CASSELGSPRNTIYF
. | TRBJ1-2 | TRBD1 | TRBV4-2 | TGTGCCAGCAGCCAGGACTTGTTTGGGACAGTTAACTATGGCTACACCTTC | CASSQDLFGTVNYGYTF
. | TRBJ2-7 | TRBD1 | TRBV9 | TGTGCCAGCAGCGTAGGAGGGACAGGGTACGAGCAGTACTTC | CASSVGGTGYEQYF
. | TRBJ2-7 | TRBD1 | TRBV11-3 | TGTGCCAGCAGCTTGGACAGGGCCGAGCAGTACTTC | CASSLDRAEQYF
once | TRBJ1-4 | . | TRBV27 | TGTGCCAGCAGTTTAATCGGACAGACAACTAATGAAAAACTGTTTTTT | CASSLIGQTTNEKLFF
. | TRBJ1-2 | . | TRBV19 | TGTGCCAGTAGTTGGACATCTGGATATGATGGCTACACCTTC | CASSWTSGYDGYTF
. | TRBJ2-7 | . | TRBV7-9 | TGTGCCAGCAGCTTAAACTTTCGGCGACAGGGAGGTTCCTACGAGCAGTACTTC | CASSLNFRRQGGSYEQYF
once | TRBJ2-1 | TRBD2 | TRBV29-1 | TGCAGCGGGGGGGGACGGAATTACAATGAGCAGTTCTTC | CSGGGRNYNEQFF
. | TRBJ1-1 | TRBD1 | TRBV30 | TGTGCCTGGAGGGACAGGCCAGGGGGTGAAGCTTTCTTT | CAWRDRPGGEAFF
. | TRBJ1-1 | TRBD1 | TRBV28 | TGTGCCAGCTATGCCGCTGTATGGACAGGCGGACTAGCGAACACTGAAGCTTTCTTT | CASYAAVWTGGLANTEAFF
. | TRBJ1-3 | TRBD1 | TRBV28 | TGTGCCAGCAGTTGGAATACAGGGGACTCTGGAAACACCATATATTTT | CASSWNTGDSGNTIYF
. | TRBJ2-7 | . | TRBV6-1 | TGTGCCAGCAGTGATGGCAGGGGCTACGAGCAGTACTTC | CASSDGRGYEQYF
. | TRBJ1-2 | . | TRBV10-3 | TGTGCCACGGCAGGGGAAACAAACTATGGCTACACCTTC | CATAGETNYGYTF
. | TRBJ2-1 | TRBD2 | TRBV7-8 | TGTGCCAGCAGCGTTTCCGGGACTAGCTATTACAATGAGCAGTTCTTC | CASSVSGTSYYNEQFF
. | TRBJ2-7 | TRBD1 | TRBV28 | TGTGCCAGCAGTTTTACAGGGGGACCCCCCTACGAGCAGTACTTC | CASSFTGGPPYEQYF
. | TRBJ1-1 | . | TRBV6-1 | TGTGCCAGCAGTGAAACGGGGGAATGGACTGAAGCTTTCTTT | CASSETGEWTEAFF
once | TRBJ1-5 | . | TRBV18 | TGTGCCAGCTCACCAGGTGAGGGGAGGAGAAATCAGCCCCAGCATTTT | CASSPGEGRRNQPQHF